A selection of T cell receptor beta chains follows, all from one sample in a study of blood T cells in healthy people across ages. Each CDR3 protein is one row after TCRdb ran MiXCR on the 5' RACE reads. The table shows roughly 860,000 distinct CDR3 sequences, with 62% occurring only once. The sequencing input was blood. These receptors came from a man aged 30-40 years in good health. CDR3s include the opening cysteine and the closing phenylalanine or tryptophan. The D gene is left open where the match is weak. Rows give clone size only sometimes, using once, few, many, or a class for an expanded clone.

D,V,J,size,CDR3,DNA
-,TRBV5-1,TRBJ1-6,few,CASSLQNSPLHF,TGCGCCAGCAGCTTGCAGAATTCACCCCTCCACTTT
TRBD1,TRBV7-2,TRBJ2-7,-,CASSDRTGGDYEQYF,TGTGCCAGCAGCGATAGGACAGGGGGCGATTACGAGCAGTACTTC
TRBD2,TRBV29-1,TRBJ2-5,-,CSVETSGFGETQYF,TGCAGCGTTGAAACTAGCGGGTTCGGGGAGACCCAGTACTTC
-,TRBV12-3/TRBV12-4,TRBJ2-1,-,CAIQDGHNEQFF,TGTGCCATCCAGGACGGACACAATGAGCAGTTCTTC
TRBD1,TRBV7-2,TRBJ2-7,-,CASRIIGRDRDYEQYF,TGTGCCAGCAGGATCATCGGCCGGGACAGAGACTACGAGCAGTACTTC
-,TRBV12-3/TRBV12-4,TRBJ1-5,few,CASTRDLGQPQHF,TGTGCCAGCACCCGTGATTTAGGTCAGCCCCAGCATTTT
TRBD2,TRBV6-2/TRBV6-3,TRBJ2-7,few,CASTKSTSFYEQYF,TGTGCCAGCACCAAATCGACTAGCTTCTACGAGCAGTACTTC
-,TRBV29-1,TRBJ2-1,-,CSVRGTPSYEQFF,TGCAGCGTCCGCGGGACTCCATCCTACGAGCAGTTCTTC
-,TRBV9,TRBJ1-1,once,CASSVGVQANTEAFF,TGTGCCAGCAGCGTAGGTGTACAGGCGAACACTGAAGCTTTCTTT
TRBD1,TRBV6-6,TRBJ2-7,-,CASSTNQGAGLKSEQYF,TGTGCCAGCAGCACGAACCAGGGGGCAGGGCTGAAATCCGAGCAGTACTTC
-,TRBV9,TRBJ2-7,-,CASSVEQTTYEQYF,TGTGCCAGCAGCGTAGAACAGACTACCTACGAGCAGTACTTC